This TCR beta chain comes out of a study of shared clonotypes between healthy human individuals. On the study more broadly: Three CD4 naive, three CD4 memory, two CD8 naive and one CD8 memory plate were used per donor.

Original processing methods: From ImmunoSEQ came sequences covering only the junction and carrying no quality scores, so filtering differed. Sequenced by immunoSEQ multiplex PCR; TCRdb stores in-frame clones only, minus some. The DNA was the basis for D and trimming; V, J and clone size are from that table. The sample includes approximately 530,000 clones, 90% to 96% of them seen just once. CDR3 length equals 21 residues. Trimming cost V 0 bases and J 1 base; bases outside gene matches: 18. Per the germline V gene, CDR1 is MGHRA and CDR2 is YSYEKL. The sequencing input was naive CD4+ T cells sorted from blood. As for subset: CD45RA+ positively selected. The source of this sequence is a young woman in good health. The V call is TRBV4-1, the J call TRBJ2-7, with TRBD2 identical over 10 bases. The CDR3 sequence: CASSQELQAGGRSGRSYEQYF. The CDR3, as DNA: TGCGCCAGCAGCCAAGAGTTACAAGCGGGAGGGCGATCGGGTAGGTCCTACGAGCAGTACTTC.